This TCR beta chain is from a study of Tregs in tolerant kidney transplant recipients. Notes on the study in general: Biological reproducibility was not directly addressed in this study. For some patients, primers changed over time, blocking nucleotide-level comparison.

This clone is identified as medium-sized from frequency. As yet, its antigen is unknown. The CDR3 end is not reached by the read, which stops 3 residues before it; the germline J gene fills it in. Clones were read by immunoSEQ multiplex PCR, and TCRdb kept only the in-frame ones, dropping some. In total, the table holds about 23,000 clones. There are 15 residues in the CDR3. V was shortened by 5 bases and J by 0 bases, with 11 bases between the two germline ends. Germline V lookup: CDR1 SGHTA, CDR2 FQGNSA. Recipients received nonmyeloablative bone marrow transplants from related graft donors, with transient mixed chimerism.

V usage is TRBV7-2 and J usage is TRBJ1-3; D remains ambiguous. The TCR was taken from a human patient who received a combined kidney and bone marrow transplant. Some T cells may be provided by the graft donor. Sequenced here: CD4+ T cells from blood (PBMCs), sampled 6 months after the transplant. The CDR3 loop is CASSPGPYSGNTIYF. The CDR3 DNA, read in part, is TGTGCCAGCAGCCCAGGCCCTTACTCTGGAAACACC.